The clone carrying this T cell receptor beta chain was detected ten times or more. This entry is derived from a study of T cells after yellow fever vaccination. TCRdb reprocessed the 5' RACE reads via MiXCR and lists one record per CDR3 protein. The repertoire consists of a few hundred thousand distinct CDR3 sequences, with around 12% occurring once and the leading ten covering 2.5% to 3.5%. The J segment lost 4 bases and the V segment lost 6 bases, leaving 9 bases of the junction unmatched. This CDR3 has 16 residues. Germline CDR1 is SEHNR and CDR2 is FQNEAQ (reference sequence). This sequence originates from a man aged 18 to 30 who received the YFV17D yellow fever vaccine. The chain recombines TRBV7-9 with TRBJ2-6, with 7 bases identical to TRBD1. The sequencing here drew on CD4+ T cells sorted from PBMCs, taken 15 days after the yellow fever booster vaccination. The CDR3 DNA reads TGTGCCAGCAGGCAAACAGGGGAAGGAGGGGCCAACGTCCTGACTTTC. Amino acid sequence: CASRQTGEGGANVLTF.